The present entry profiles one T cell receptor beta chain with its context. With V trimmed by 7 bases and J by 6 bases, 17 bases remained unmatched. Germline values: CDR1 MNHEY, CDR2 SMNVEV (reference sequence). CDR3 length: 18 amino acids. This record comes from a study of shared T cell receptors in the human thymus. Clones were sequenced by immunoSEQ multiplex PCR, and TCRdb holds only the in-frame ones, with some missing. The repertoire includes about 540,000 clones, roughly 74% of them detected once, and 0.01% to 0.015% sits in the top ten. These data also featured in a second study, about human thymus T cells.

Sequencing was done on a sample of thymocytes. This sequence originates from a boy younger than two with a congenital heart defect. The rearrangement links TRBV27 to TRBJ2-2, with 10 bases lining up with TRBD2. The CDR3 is CASTSGGPSGRWPGELFF. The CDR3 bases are TGTGCCAGCACCTCAGGGGGGCCTAGCGGGAGATGGCCCGGGGAGCTGTTTTTT.